This TCR beta chain derives from a study of blood T cell repertoires in COVID-19. At the level of the study: Whether acute or convalescent, the COVID-19 samples came from the United States, Italy and Spain. Nucleic acid was either cDNA or gDNA, and it came from T cells, B-cell-depleted T cells, or PBMCs.

CDR1 SGHKS and CDR2 YYEKEE come from the germline V gene (reference sequence). This CDR3 has 15 residues. V lost 4 bases to trimming and J lost 4 bases; unmatched junction nucleotides: 10. Sequenced by immunoSEQ multiplex PCR; TCRdb stores in-frame clones only, minus some. The table has about 59,000 clones, approximately 90% seen once. J is TRBJ1-1 and V is TRBV5-5; 7 nucleotides line up with TRBD1. The sample taken for sequencing was peripheral blood. This clonotype was sampled from a man at least 80 years old with acute or convalescent COVID-19. CDR3 bases: TGTGCCAGCAGCCTAAATAGGGGGCCGGGCACTGAAGCTTTCTTT. It translates to CASSLNRGPGTEAFF.